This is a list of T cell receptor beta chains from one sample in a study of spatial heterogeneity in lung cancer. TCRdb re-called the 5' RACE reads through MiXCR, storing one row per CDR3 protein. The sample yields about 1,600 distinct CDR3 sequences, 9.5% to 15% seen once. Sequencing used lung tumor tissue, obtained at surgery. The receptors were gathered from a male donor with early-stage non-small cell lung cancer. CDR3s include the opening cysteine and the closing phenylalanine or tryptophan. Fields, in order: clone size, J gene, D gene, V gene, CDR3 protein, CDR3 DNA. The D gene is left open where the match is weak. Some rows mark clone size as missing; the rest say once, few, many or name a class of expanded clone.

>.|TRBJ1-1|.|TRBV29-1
CSADGMNTEAFF
TGCAGCGCTGACGGCATGAACACTGAAGCTTTCTTT
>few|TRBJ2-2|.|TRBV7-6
CASSLLSQGNTGELFF
TGTGCCAGCAGCCTCTTGAGTCAGGGGAACACCGGGGAGCTGTTTTTT
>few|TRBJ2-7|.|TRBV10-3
CAISNQGSSYEQYF
TGTGCCATCAGTAACCAGGGAAGCTCCTACGAGCAGTACTTC
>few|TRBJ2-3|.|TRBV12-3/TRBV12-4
CASSLQGGEGDTQYF
TGTGCCAGCAGTCTACAGGGTGGCGAGGGAGATACGCAGTATTTT
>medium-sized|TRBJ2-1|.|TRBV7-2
CASSSVAFFSYNEQFF
TGTGCCAGCAGCTCCGTCGCCTTCTTCTCCTACAATGAGCAGTTCTTC
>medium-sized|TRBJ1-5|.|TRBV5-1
CASSPGHQDQPQHF
TGCGCCAGCAGCCCGGGGCACCAGGATCAGCCCCAGCATTTT
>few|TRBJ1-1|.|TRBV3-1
CASSQDFVEEIDNNAEAFF
TGTGCCAGCAGCCAAGATTTTGTTGAGGAAATCGACAACAATGCTGAAGCTTTCTTT
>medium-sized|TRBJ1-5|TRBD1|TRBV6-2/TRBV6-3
CASSQQGRGDQPQHF
TGTGCCAGCAGCCAACAGGGGCGAGGTGATCAGCCCCAGCATTTT
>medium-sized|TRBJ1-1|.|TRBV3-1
CASSQLQGNTEAFF
TGTGCCAGCAGCCAGCTACAGGGTAACACTGAAGCTTTCTTT
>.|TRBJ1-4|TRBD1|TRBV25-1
CASSEYFTGVTEKLFF
TGTGCCAGCAGTGAATATTTTACAGGGGTTACTGAAAAACTGTTTTTT
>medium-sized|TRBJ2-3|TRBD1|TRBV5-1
CASSRGQGAGTDTQYF
TGCGCCAGCAGCCGGGGACAGGGGGCCGGCACAGATACGCAGTATTTT
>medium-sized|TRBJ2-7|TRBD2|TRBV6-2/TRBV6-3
CAISVGGSYEQYF
TGTGCCATCTCCGTGGGAGGGTCCTACGAGCAGTACTTC
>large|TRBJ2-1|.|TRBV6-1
CASSSSMQDNEQFF
TGTGCCAGCAGTTCATCGATGCAGGACAATGAGCAGTTCTTC
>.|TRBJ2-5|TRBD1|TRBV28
CASSLRQGARRSQETQYF
TGTGCCAGCAGCCTTAGACAGGGGGCCCGTCGGAGCCAAGAGACCCAGTACTTC
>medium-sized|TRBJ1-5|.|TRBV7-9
CASSSGPSSNQPQHF
TGTGCCAGCAGTTCGGGTCCCTCTAGCAATCAGCCCCAGCATTTT
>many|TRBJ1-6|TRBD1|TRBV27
CASSPRDRAVAPLHF
TGTGCCAGCAGTCCACGGGACAGGGCGGTGGCACCCCTCCACTTT
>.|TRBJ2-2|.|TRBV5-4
CASSLAGRRNTGELFF
TGTGCCAGCAGCTTGGCGGGACGGCGGAACACCGGGGAGCTGTTTTTT
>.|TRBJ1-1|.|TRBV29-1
CSVLQGNTEAFF
TGCAGCGTCCTTCAGGGGAACACTGAAGCTTTCTTT
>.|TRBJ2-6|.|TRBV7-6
CASSLAAGVADVLTF
TGTGCCAGCAGCTTAGCGGCAGGGGTTGCCGACGTCCTGACTTTC
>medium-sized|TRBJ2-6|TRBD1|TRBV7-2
CASSPTGGSGANVLTF
TGTGCCAGCAGCCCGACAGGGGGCTCTGGGGCCAACGTCCTGACTTTC
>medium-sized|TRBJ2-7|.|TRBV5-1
CASSLEGGYTYEQYF
TGCGCCAGCAGCTTGGAGGGTGGGTATACCTACGAGCAGTACTTC
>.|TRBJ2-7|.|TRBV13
CASQPRGSYEQYF
TGTGCCAGCCAACCCAGGGGAAGCTACGAGCAGTACTTC
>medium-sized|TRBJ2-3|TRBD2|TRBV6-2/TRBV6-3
CASSPQRGIDTDTQYF
TGTGCCAGCAGCCCCCAGCGGGGGATAGACACAGATACGCAGTATTTT
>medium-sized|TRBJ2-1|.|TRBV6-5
CASSLRRTDNEQFF
TGTGCCAGCAGTCTTAGAAGGACAGACAATGAGCAGTTCTTC
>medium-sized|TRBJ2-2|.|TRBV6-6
CASSSAGSNGELFF
TGTGCCAGCAGTTCGGCAGGTTCGAACGGGGAGCTGTTTTTT
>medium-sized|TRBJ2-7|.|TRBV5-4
CASSPRGSRYEQYF
TGTGCCAGCAGCCCTAGAGGGAGTAGGTACGAGCAGTACTTC
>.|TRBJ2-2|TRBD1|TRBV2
CASSRQGDTGELFF
TGTGCCAGCAGCCGACAGGGAGACACCGGGGAGCTGTTTTTT
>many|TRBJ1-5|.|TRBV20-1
CSAPATGNQPQHF
TGCAGTGCACCTGCTACAGGGAATCAGCCCCAGCATTTT
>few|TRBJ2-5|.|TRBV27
CASSPGTLEETQYF
TGTGCCAGCAGCCCCGGGACGCTAGAAGAGACCCAGTACTTC